What follows describes a single T cell receptor beta chain. Original processing methods: The assay estimated nucleated cells by amplifying reference gene primers. TCRdb's copy holds only in-frame clones and misses some; the assay was immunoSEQ multiplex PCR. V and J calls and clone size come straight from that table; D and trimming were deduced from the DNA. In the table there are some 250,000 clones, around 84% of which are singletons. This record comes from a study of blood T cell repertoires in COVID-19. The sequenced sample was peripheral blood. The clonotype originates from a woman aged 55-70 years with COVID-19, enrolled during active disease.

The CDR3 DNA sequence: TGTGCCAGCAGCTTAGTATCAGGACTCCGACACAATGAGCAGTTCTTC. Translated, it gives CASSLVSGLRHNEQFF. The gene calls are TRBV7-9 and TRBJ2-1; possible D gene TRBD2, 5 bases. Per germline, CDR1 SEHNR and CDR2 FQNEAQ (reference sequence). The CDR3 has 16 residues. Trimming removed 1 base at V and 5 bases at J, with 15 bases between.